The 27 T cell receptor beta chains presented below share a single source sample, sequenced in a study of shared clonotypes between healthy human individuals. Libraries were prepared by immunoSEQ multiplex PCR; TCRdb keeps only in-frame clonotypes and omits some of them. Of about 980,000 clones in the sample, 76% are singletons; the top ten hold about 1.5%. Sequenced input: memory CD4+ T cells sorted from blood. Subset here: CD45RA-negative fraction. These receptors came from a man in his late teens or twenties in good health.

V and J are TRBV2 and TRBJ1-4; D is perhaps TRBD1 (6 bases). CDR1 is SNHLY and CDR2 is FYNNEI in the germline V gene. V was shortened by 6 bases and J by 1 base, with 12 bases between the two germline ends. The CDR3 consists of 15 residues. In DNA, the CDR3 is TGTGCCAGCAGCAACCCACAGGGAACTAATGAAAAACTGTTTTTT. It translates to CASSNPQGTNEKLFF.

The chain recombines TRBV30 with TRBJ2-2; D may be TRBD1 (6 bases). This CDR3 is built from 15 residues. V was shortened by 0 bases and J by 4 bases, with 12 bases between the two germline ends. CDR1 and CDR2 (germline): GTSNPN, SVGIG (reference sequence). Here the CDR3 reads CAWSVQGTLTGELFF. The CDR3 DNA is TGTGCCTGGAGTGTACAAGGGACACTCACCGGGGAGCTGTTTTTT.

V and J are TRBV4-3 and TRBJ1-6; D gene unclear. Between the trimmed V and J ends, which lost 0 bases and 5 bases, there was a span of 14 bases. Germline assignment: CDR1 LGHNA and CDR2 YSLEER. The length of the CDR3 is 17 residues. The CDR3 nucleotides are TGCGCCAGCAGCCAAGACCCGACGGCGGTAGATAATTCACCCCTCCACTTT. Protein: CASSQDPTAVDNSPLHF.

The chain carries TRBV6-5 and TRBJ2-1; 8 nucleotides agree with TRBD2. J gave up 13 bases and V 4 bases, and 18 bases lay outside the gene matches. The CDR3 covers 16 residues. From germline, CDR1 is MNHEY and CDR2 SVGAGI. CDR3 in DNA: TGTGCCAGCAGTTCCACTAGCGGTACTCCCCGAATTATTCAGTTCTTC. Translating it yields CASSSTSGTPRIIQFF.

The CDR3 reads CASISDRVGNTIYF. The DNA of the CDR3 is TGTGCCAGCATTTCGGACAGGGTTGGAAACACCATATATTTT. The chain has TRBV6-1 and TRBJ1-3, with TRBD1 identical over 8 bases. The germline CDR1 and CDR2 sequences are MNHNS and SASEGT. V gave up 7 bases and J gave up 3 bases; unmatched junction bases: 5. CDR3 size: 14 residues.

The rearrangement links TRBV28 to TRBJ1-5, with no clear D. This CDR3 is 13 amino acids long. Trimming took off 8 bases at V and 0 bases at J, with 8 bases between the two ends. CDR1 is MDHEN and CDR2 is SYDVKM in the germline V gene. The CDR3: CASGSDSNQPQHF. The DNA of the CDR3 is TGTGCCAGCGGGTCGGATAGCAATCAGCCCCAGCATTTT.

The V call is TRBV6-5, the J call TRBJ2-3; 7 bases map to TRBD2. The trim removed 6 bases at V and 3 bases at J, leaving 6 bases unmatched. The CDR3 has 14 amino acids. CDR1 is MNHEY and CDR2 is SVGAGI in the germline V gene. The CDR3 spells CASRAGTGTDTQYF. DNA for the CDR3: TGTGCCAGCAGAGCGGGGACTGGTACAGATACGCAGTATTTT.

The rearrangement links TRBV4-1 to TRBJ2-6; D not resolved. V was cut by 4 bases and J by 0 bases, with 7 bases left in between. The length of the CDR3 is 15 residues. Germline loops: CDR1 MGHRA, CDR2 YSYEKL. The CDR3 loop is CASSPWLSGANVLTF. The CDR3 DNA sequence: TGCGCCAGCAGCCCCTGGCTCTCTGGGGCCAACGTCCTGACTTTC.

This chain uses TRBV5-1 with TRBJ2-5; D is unresolved. The CDR3 sequence is 15 residues long. CDR1 SGHRS and CDR2 YFSETQ come from the germline V gene. V shed 1 base and J shed 0 bases, with 10 bases lying between them. The chain's CDR3 is CASSLFLADQETQYF. Written as DNA, the CDR3 is TGCGCCAGCAGCTTGTTTCTGGCGGACCAAGAGACCCAGTACTTC.

This clone has just a few counts. The CDR3 sequence: CASSFVSYTDTGELFF. The CDR3 DNA reads as TGTGCCAGCAGCTTTGTAAGCTATACGGACACCGGGGAGCTGTTTTTT. V gene TRBV7-8 combines with J gene TRBJ2-2, with unresolved D. The V and J ends lost 3 bases and 3 bases respectively, with 14 bases between them. Germline-derived CDR1 and CDR2 are SGHVS and FQNEAQ. The length of the CDR3 is 16 residues.

V is TRBV19 and J is TRBJ2-2, with D possibly TRBD2 on 5 matching bases. The CDR3 covers 16 residues. V lost 3 bases to trimming and J lost 0 bases, with 11 bases between them. Germline V lookup: CDR1 LNHDA, CDR2 SQIVND (reference sequence). The CDR3 protein is CASSIGISANTGELFF. CDR3 in DNA: TGTGCCAGTAGTATTGGGATTAGCGCGAACACCGGGGAGCTGTTTTTT. Based on the CDR3 plus reference TRBV19 and TRBJ2-2, the full variable domain is DGGITQSPKYLFRKEGQNVTLSCEQNLNHDAMYWYRQDPGQGLRLIYYSQIVNDFQKGDIAEGYSVSREKKESFPLTVTSAQKNPTAFYLCASSIGISANTGELFFGEGSRLTVL.

V usage is TRBV7-9 and J usage is TRBJ2-2; 8 positions agree with TRBD2. The CDR3 consists of 16 residues. V dropped 0 bases and J dropped 2; count of bases not matched to a gene: 2. Per the germline V gene, CDR1 is SEHNR and CDR2 is FQNEAQ (reference sequence). In nucleotides, the CDR3 is TGTGCCAGCAGCTTAGCTAGCGGGGTTAACACCGGGGAGCTGTTTTTT. Its translation: CASSLASGVNTGELFF.

This clone was observed many times. This chain links TRBV6-1 with TRBJ2-7; D not resolved. Germline CDR1 and CDR2: MNHNS and SASEGT. Trimming removed 2 bases at V and 0 bases at J, with 8 bases between. The CDR3 loop spans 14 amino acids. CDR3 amino acids: CASSEQKNSYEQYF. The CDR3 nucleotides are TGTGCCAGCAGTGAACAGAAAAACTCCTACGAGCAGTACTTC.

The chain is built from TRBV7-2 and TRBJ2-7, with D hard to call. CDR1 is SGHTA and CDR2 is FQGNSA in the germline V gene. This CDR3 is built from 13 residues. With 4 bases removed from V and 4 bases from J, the gap between germline ends came to 11 bases. DNA for the CDR3: TGTGCCAGCAGCTACCGCCAGGAGTACGAGCAGTACTTC. The encoded protein is CASSYRQEYEQYF.

The rearrangement uses TRBV4-1 and TRBJ2-5; D possibly corresponds to TRBD1 (5 bases). Trimming pared 2 bases from V and 4 bases from J, leaving 8 bases between. The CDR3 is made up of 13 amino acids. CDR1 is MGHRA, CDR2 YSYEKL, per germline. The CDR3 nucleotides read TGCGCCAGCAGCCAAAGGGGCGTAGAGACCCAGTACTTC. It encodes CASSQRGVETQYF.

The chain is built from TRBV6-6 and TRBJ1-4; maybe TRBD1 (5 bases). V lost 2 bases to trimming and J lost 5 bases, with 12 bases between them. From germline, CDR1 is MNHNY and CDR2 SVGAGI (reference sequence). The CDR3 is made up of 15 amino acids. Here the CDR3 DNA reads TGTGCCAGCAGTTACCGGGGGAGGGAGAATGAAAAACTGTTTTTT. It codes for CASSYRGRENEKLFF.

This clone was counted only a few times. This sequence joins TRBV29-1 and TRBJ1-1; D not certain. Germline CDR1 reads SQVTM; CDR2 reads ANQGSEA. The CDR3 contains 12 residues. Trimming removed 2 bases from V and 1 base from J, with 5 bases in between. CDR3 in amino acids: CSVESGNTEAFF. The CDR3 nucleotides read TGCAGCGTTGAATCTGGGAACACTGAAGCTTTCTTT.

The chain links TRBV27 to TRBJ2-7, with a tentative D call TRBD2 (7 bases). CDR1 and CDR2 (germline): MNHEY, SMNVEV (reference sequence). V shed 3 bases and J shed 2 bases, with 11 bases lying between them. This CDR3 region has 14 residues. The CDR3 loop reads CASSFRGAPYEQYF. The DNA of the CDR3 is TGTGCCAGCAGTTTCCGGGGGGCCCCCTACGAGCAGTACTTC.

The chain is built from TRBV2 and TRBJ1-2; 8 bases fit TRBD1. CDR1 is SNHLY and CDR2 is FYNNEI in the germline V gene. Trimming cost V 6 bases and J 6 bases; bases outside gene matches: 9. The CDR3 is 14 residues long. Here the CDR3 DNA reads TGTGCCAGCAGCCTCCAGGACAGGGTGGATGGCTACACCTTC. It codes for CASSLQDRVDGYTF. Complete variable domain (other parts from reference TRBV2 and TRBJ1-2): EPEVTQTPSHQVTQMGQEVILRCVPISNHLYFYWYRQILGQKVEFLVSFYNNEISEKSEIFDDQFSVERPDGSNFTLKIRSTKLEDSAMYFCASSLQDRVDGYTFGSGTRLTVV.

This clone has just one count. V is TRBV5-6 and J is TRBJ2-7, with a weak D call TRBD2 (6 bases). The CDR3 covers 17 residues. The germline CDR1 and CDR2 sequences are SGHDT and YYEEEE. The ends were cut back, 3 bases at V and 2 bases at J, with 21 bases in the middle. Written as DNA, the CDR3 is TGTGCCAGCAGCTCAAGGCGGGGCATATTAGGGGCCTACGAGCAGTACTTC. This sequence encodes CASSSRRGILGAYEQYF.

V and J are TRBV28 and TRBJ1-5; 7 bases map to TRBD1. The length of the CDR3 is 14 residues. The trim removed 7 bases at V and 0 bases at J, leaving 3 bases unmatched. The germline CDR1 and CDR2 sequences are MDHEN and SYDVKM. The CDR3 nucleotides read TGTGCCAGCAAGGGACAGTATAGCAATCAGCCCCAGCATTTT. It yields the protein CASKGQYSNQPQHF.

This clone was detected a few times. The V call is TRBV6-1, the J call TRBJ2-3; a weak D match, TRBD2 (6 bases). Trimming took off 1 base at V and 8 bases at J, with 10 bases between the two ends. Germline assignment: CDR1 MNHNS and CDR2 SASEGT. The CDR3 covers 13 residues. DNA of the CDR3: TGTGCCAGCAGTGAAGTTAGGGGAGGTACGCAGTATTTT. This codes for CASSEVRGGTQYF.

The chain links TRBV7-2 to TRBJ2-1; D assignment may be TRBD1 or TRBD2 (5 bases each). Looked up from germline, CDR1 is SGHTA and CDR2 is FQGNSA. V lost 5 bases and J lost 4, with 12 bases in between. This CDR3 region has 14 residues. The CDR3 loop reads CASSVRDVYNEQFF. In nucleotides, the CDR3 is TGTGCCAGCAGCGTTCGGGACGTGTACAATGAGCAGTTCTTC.

The CDR3 DNA is TGTGCCAGCAGTGATAATACGCAGTATTTT. Translated: CASSDNTQYF. The chain links TRBV2 to TRBJ2-3; D gene unclear. Trimming shortened V by 3 bases and J by 7 bases, and 2 bases separated the two germline ends. The germline V gene encodes CDR1 SNHLY and CDR2 FYNNEI. CDR3 size: 10 residues.

The chain combines TRBV6-1 with TRBJ2-7; possible D gene TRBD2, 5 bases. This CDR3 comprises 12 residues. The V gene's germline CDR1 is MNHNS and CDR2 SASEGT. V lost 4 bases and J 2 bases, leaving 6 bases between the germline ends. The CDR3: CASSAGTYEQYF. In DNA form, the CDR3 reads TGTGCCAGCAGTGCCGGGACCTACGAGCAGTACTTC.

This sequence joins TRBV11-2 and TRBJ1-4; TRBD1 matches at 9 bases. CDR1 and CDR2 (germline): SGHAT, FQNNGV. CDR3 length equals 17 residues. The ends lost 1 base at V and 3 bases at J; junction bases unmatched: 6. The DNA of the CDR3 is TGTGCCAGCAGCTTAGGGGCGGGACAGGGTTCTAATGAAAAACTGTTTTTT. It yields the protein CASSLGAGQGSNEKLFF.

This clone occurred a few times. This chain uses TRBV5-1 with TRBJ1-6; D uncertain. V was trimmed by 2 bases and J by 6 bases, leaving 15 bases between them. Germline values: CDR1 SGHRS, CDR2 YFSETQ. The CDR3 runs 16 residues. The CDR3, as DNA: TGCGCCAGCAGCTTCACTGGGGATCTCGGTAATTCACCCCTCCACTTT. Amino acid sequence: CASSFTGDLGNSPLHF.